What follows are 8 T cell receptor beta chains derived from one specimen sequenced in a study of blood T cell repertoires in COVID-19. Clones were read by immunoSEQ multiplex PCR, and TCRdb kept only the in-frame ones, dropping some. The sample has 310,000 or so clones, almost 90% seen once. The sequenced sample consisted of PBMCs or T cells enriched from blood (not recorded which). The receptor set was obtained from a woman under 30 with acute COVID-19.

The chain is built from TRBV11-3 and TRBJ2-3; no clear D. Germline CDR1 is SGHNT and CDR2 is YENEEA. The V end was cut by 0 bases, the J end by 3 bases, with 7 bases between. The CDR3 is 14 amino acids. The CDR3 protein is CASSLDTQTDTQYF. The CDR3, as DNA: TGTGCCAGCAGCTTAGATACCCAGACAGATACGCAGTATTTT.

The chain carries TRBV12-3 or TRBV12-4 and TRBJ1-4; no clear D. The CDR3 runs 13 residues. The ends were cut back, 8 bases at V and 5 bases at J, with 12 bases in the middle. CDR3 in DNA: TGTGCCAGCCGACCCGCGGGGAATGAAAAACTGTTTTTT. Translation: CASRPAGNEKLFF.

The rearrangement uses TRBV5-8 and TRBJ1-1, with 12 bases matching TRBD1. J gave up 10 bases and V 0 bases, and 4 bases lay outside the gene matches. The CDR3 totals 14 residues. Germline V lookup: CDR1 SGHTS, CDR2 YDEGEE. The CDR3 nucleotides are TGTGCCAGCAGCTTGGGGGACAGGGGGCTTGGAGCTTTCTTT. Amino acid sequence: CASSLGDRGLGAFF.

V is TRBV28 and J is TRBJ1-4; 7 nucleotides line up with TRBD1. J lost 4 bases, V lost 6 bases, and 5 bases had no gene match. The CDR3 totals 14 residues. Germline V gives CDR1 MDHEN, CDR2 SYDVKM. The CDR3 here is CASREGANNEKLFF. CDR3 nucleotides: TGTGCCAGCAGAGAGGGGGCGAATAATGAAAAACTGTTTTTT.

The chain joins TRBV6-2 or TRBV6-3 to TRBJ2-7; D is undetermined. CDR1 and CDR2 from the germline V gene are MNHEY and SVGEGT. CDR3 length: 16 residues. The germline V and J ends were trimmed by 5 bases and 2 bases, with 19 bases remaining between them. The CDR3 reads CASSPPSTLFTYEQYF. The CDR3 bases are TGTGCCAGCAGTCCGCCCTCAACTCTTTTCACCTACGAGCAGTACTTC.

This clone was recorded a few times. J is TRBJ1-5 and V is TRBV28; 9 bases align to TRBD1. The CDR3 is 15 amino acids. V lost 7 bases, J lost 4 bases, and 8 bases stayed unmatched. Germline V gives CDR1 MDHEN, CDR2 SYDVKM. The CDR3 reads CASKKGDRENQPQHF. CDR3 DNA: TGTGCCAGCAAAAAGGGGGACAGGGAGAATCAGCCCCAGCATTTT.

The chain links TRBV9 to TRBJ2-7, with 12 bases aligning to TRBD1. The CDR3 sequence is 15 residues long. V gave up 0 bases and J gave up 5 bases; unmatched junction bases: 3. Germline CDR1 and CDR2: SGDLS and YYNGEE. This CDR3 is CASSVAGTGGHEQYF. The CDR3 bases are TGTGCCAGCAGCGTAGCGGGGACAGGGGGCCACGAGCAGTACTTC.

This sequence joins TRBV6-5 and TRBJ2-5; the D gene is possibly TRBD1 (5 bases). The V and J ends lost 7 bases and 5 bases respectively, with 11 bases between them. In germline, CDR1 is MNHEY, CDR2 SVGAGI. The CDR3 contains 12 residues. CDR3 sequence (DNA): TGTGCCAGCACCTCAGGGTTGGAGACCCAGTACTTC. Its translation is CASTSGLETQYF.